What follows describes a single TCR beta chain. The data originate from a study of T cell changes during pregnancy in multiple sclerosis. The germline V gene encodes CDR1 SGHTS and CDR2 YDEGEE. The CDR3 has 12 residues. Trimming removed 7 bases at V and 3 bases at J, with 10 bases between. Data came from immunoSEQ multiplex PCR; TCRdb stores just in-frame clones and leaves some out. The table includes approximately 90,000 clones, approximately 92% detected once. The V and J genes are TRBV5-8 and TRBJ1-1; D unclear. The sequence came from a female donor with multiple sclerosis, enrolled in a pregnancy study. The starting material was peripheral blood, obtained after pregnancy. The DNA of the CDR3 is TGTGCCAGCGAGGAGGAGGACACTGAAGCTTTCTTT. Its protein is CASEEEDTEAFF.